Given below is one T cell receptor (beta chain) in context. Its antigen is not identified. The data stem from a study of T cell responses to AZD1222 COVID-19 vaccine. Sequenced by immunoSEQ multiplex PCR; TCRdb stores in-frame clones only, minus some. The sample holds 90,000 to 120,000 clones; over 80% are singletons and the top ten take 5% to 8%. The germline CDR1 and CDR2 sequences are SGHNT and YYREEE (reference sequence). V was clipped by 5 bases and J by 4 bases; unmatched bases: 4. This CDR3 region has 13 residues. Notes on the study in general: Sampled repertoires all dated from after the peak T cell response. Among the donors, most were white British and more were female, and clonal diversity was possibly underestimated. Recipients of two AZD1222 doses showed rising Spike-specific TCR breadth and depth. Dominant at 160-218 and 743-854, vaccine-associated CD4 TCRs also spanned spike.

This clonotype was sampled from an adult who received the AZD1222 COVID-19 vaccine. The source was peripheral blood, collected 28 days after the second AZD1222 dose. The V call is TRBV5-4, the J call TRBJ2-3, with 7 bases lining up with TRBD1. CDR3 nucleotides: TGTGCCAGCAGACTAACAGGGGCAGATACGCAGTATTTT. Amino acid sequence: CASRLTGADTQYF.